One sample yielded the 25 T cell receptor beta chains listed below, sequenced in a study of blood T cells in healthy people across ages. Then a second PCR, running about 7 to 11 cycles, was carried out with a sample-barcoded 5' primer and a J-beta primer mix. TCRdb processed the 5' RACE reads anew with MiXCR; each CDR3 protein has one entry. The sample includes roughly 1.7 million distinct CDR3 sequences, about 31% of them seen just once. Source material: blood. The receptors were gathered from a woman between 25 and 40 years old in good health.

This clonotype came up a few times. CDR3 residues: CASSLNPGVKRDEQYF. CDR3 in DNA: TGTGCCAGCAGCTTAAATCCCGGGGTTAAGAGGGACGAGCAGTACTTC. The chain joins TRBV7-3 to TRBJ2-7; D possibly corresponds to TRBD2 (5 bases). Germline CDR1 reads SGHTA; CDR2 reads FQGTGA. This CDR3 is built from 16 residues. V shed 1 base and J shed 5 bases, with 18 bases lying between them. The full variable domain, completed using reference TRBV7-3 and TRBJ2-7, is GAGVSQTPSNKVTEKGKYVELRCDPISGHTALYWYRQSLGQGPEFLIYFQGTGAADDSGLPNDRFFAVRPEGSVSTLKIQRTERGDSAVYLCASSLNPGVKRDEQYFGPGTRLTVT.

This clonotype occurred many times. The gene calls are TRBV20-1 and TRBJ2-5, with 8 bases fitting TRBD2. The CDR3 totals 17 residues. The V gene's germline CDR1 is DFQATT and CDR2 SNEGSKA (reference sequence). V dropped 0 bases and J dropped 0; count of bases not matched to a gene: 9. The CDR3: CSARDGIAGTYQETQYF. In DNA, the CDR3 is TGCAGTGCTAGAGATGGGATAGCGGGGACCTACCAAGAGACCCAGTACTTC.

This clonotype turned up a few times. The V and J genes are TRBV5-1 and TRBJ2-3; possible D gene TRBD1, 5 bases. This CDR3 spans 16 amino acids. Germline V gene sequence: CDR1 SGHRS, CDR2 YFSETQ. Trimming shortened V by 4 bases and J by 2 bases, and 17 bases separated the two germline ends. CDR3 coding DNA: TGCGCCAGCAGCATTGTCGGCAGGGTGAACACAGATACGCAGTATTTT. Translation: CASSIVGRVNTDTQYF.

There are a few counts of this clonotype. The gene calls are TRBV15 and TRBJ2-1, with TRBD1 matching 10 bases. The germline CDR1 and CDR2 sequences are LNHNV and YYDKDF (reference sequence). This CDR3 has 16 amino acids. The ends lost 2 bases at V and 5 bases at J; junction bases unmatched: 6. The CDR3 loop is CATSRPPGQGHNEQFF. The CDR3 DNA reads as TGTGCCACCAGCAGACCCCCGGGACAGGGGCACAATGAGCAGTTCTTC.

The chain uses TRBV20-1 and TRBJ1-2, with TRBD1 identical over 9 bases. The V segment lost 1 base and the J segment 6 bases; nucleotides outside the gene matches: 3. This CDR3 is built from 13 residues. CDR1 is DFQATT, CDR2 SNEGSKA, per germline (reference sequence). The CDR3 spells CSARAGTGHGYTF. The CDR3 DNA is TGCAGTGCTAGAGCTGGGACAGGGCATGGCTACACCTTC.

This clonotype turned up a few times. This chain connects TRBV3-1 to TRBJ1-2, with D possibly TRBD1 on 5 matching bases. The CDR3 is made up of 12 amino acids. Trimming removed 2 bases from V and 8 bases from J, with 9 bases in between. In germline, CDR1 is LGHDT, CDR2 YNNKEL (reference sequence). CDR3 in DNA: TGTGCCAGCAGCCAACCAGGACAAGGCTACACCTTC. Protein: CASSQPGQGYTF.

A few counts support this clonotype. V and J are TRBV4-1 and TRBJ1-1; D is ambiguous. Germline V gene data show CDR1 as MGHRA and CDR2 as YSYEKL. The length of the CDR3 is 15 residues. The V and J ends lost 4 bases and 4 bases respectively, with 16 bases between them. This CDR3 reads CASSPNAYWITEAFF. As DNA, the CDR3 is TGCGCCAGCAGCCCTAATGCGTACTGGATCACTGAAGCTTTCTTT.

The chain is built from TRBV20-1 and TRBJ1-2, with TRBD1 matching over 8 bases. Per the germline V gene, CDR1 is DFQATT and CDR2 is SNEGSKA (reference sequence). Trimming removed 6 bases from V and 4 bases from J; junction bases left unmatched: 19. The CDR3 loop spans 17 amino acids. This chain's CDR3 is CSASDLGQGARAYGYTF. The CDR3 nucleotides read TGCAGTGCCTCAGATTTAGGCCAGGGGGCAAGGGCCTATGGCTACACCTTC.

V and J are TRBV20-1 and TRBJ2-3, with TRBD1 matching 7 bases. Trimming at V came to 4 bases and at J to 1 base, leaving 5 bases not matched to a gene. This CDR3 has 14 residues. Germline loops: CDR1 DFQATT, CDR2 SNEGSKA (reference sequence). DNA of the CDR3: TGCAGTGCTAACGACAGGGTGGGCACAGATACGCAGTATTTT. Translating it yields CSANDRVGTDTQYF.

The CDR3 DNA reads as TGCAGTGTTGTGACCGGGACAGGGCCCAATGAGCAGTTCTTC. This sequence encodes CSVVTGTGPNEQFF. The chain links TRBV20-1 to TRBJ2-1; TRBD1 matches 9 bases. In germline, CDR1 is DFQATT, CDR2 SNEGSKA (reference sequence). The CDR3 length is 14 residues. The junction had 10 bases not matched to a gene; V was cut back by 7 bases and J by 6 bases.

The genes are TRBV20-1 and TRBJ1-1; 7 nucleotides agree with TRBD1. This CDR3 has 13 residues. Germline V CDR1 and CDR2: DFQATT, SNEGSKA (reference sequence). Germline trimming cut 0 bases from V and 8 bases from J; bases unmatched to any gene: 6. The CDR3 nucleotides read TGCAGTGCTAGAGACGGCCTGACAGGGGAAGCTTTCTTT. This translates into CSARDGLTGEAFF.

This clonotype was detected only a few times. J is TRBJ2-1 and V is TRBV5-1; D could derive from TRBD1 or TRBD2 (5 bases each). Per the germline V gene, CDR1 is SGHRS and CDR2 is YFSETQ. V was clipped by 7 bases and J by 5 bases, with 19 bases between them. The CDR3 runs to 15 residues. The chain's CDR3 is CASGLGERGHNEQFF. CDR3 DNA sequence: TGCGCCAGCGGCCTAGGGGAGAGGGGCCACAATGAGCAGTTCTTC.

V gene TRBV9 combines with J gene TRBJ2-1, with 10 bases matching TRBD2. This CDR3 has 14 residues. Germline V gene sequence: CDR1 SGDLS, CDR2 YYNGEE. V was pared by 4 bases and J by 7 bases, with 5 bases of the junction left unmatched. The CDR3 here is CASSRAGGGNEQFF. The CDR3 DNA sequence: TGTGCCAGCAGCAGAGCGGGAGGGGGGAATGAGCAGTTCTTC.

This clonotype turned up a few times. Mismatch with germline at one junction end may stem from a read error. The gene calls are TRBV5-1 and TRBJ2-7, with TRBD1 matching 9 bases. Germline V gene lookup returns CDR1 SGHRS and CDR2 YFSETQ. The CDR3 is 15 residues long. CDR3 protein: CAGRPDRGNSYEQYF. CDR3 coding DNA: TGCGCCGGCAGACCCGACAGGGGGAATTCCTACGAGCAGTACTTC.

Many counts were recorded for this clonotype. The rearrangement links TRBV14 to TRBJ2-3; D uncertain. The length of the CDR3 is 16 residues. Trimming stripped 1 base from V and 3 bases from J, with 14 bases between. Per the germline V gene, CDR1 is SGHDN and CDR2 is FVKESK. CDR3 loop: CASSQVRLTVTDTQYF. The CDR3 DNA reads TGTGCCAGCAGCCAAGTACGACTGACGGTAACAGATACGCAGTATTTT. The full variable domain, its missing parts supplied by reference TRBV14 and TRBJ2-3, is EAGVTQFPSHSVIEKGQTVTLRCDPISGHDNLYWYRRVMGKEIKFLLHFVKESKQDESGMPNNRFLAERTGGTYSTLKVQPAELEDSGVYFCASSQVRLTVTDTQYFGPGTRLTVL.

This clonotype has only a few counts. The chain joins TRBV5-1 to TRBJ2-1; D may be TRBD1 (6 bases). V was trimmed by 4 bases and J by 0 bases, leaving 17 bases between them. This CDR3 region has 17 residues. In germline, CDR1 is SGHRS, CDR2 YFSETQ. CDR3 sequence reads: CASSPGSGVSSYNEQFF. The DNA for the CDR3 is TGCGCCAGCAGCCCAGGCTCAGGGGTTAGCTCCTACAATGAGCAGTTCTTC.

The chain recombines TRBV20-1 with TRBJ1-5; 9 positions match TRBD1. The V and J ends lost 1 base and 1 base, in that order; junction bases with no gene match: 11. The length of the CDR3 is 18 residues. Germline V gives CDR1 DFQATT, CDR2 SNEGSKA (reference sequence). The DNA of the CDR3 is TGCAGTGCTAGAGTCGGACAGGGGTTGGGTGTGAGCAATCAGCCCCAGCATTTT. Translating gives CSARVGQGLGVSNQPQHF.

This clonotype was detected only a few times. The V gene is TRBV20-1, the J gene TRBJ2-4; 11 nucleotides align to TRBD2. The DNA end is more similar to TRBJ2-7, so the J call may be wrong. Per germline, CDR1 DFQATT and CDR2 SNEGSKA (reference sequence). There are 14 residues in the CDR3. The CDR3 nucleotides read TGCAGTGCTAGTTTGACTAGCGGGACCTACGAGCAGTACTTC. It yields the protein CSASLTSGTYEQYF.

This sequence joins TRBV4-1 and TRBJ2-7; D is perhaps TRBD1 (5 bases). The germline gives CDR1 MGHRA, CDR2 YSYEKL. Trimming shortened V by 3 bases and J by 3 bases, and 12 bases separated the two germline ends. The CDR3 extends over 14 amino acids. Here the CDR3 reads CASSHGQGLYEQYF. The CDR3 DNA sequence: TGCGCCAGCAGCCATGGGCAGGGTCTCTACGAGCAGTACTTC.

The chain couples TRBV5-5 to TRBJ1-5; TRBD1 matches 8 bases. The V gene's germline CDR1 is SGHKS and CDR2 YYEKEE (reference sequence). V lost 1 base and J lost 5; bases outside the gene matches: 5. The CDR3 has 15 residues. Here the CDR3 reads CASSLPGGTHQPQHF. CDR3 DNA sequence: TGTGCCAGCAGCTTGCCAGGGGGCACTCATCAGCCCCAGCATTTT.

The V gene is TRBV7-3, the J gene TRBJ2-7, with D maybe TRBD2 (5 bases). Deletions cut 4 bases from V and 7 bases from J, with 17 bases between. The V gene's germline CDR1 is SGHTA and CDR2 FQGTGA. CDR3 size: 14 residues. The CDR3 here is CASSSDWLAWEQYF. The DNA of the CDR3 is TGTGCCAGCAGCTCCGACTGGCTAGCTTGGGAGCAGTACTTC. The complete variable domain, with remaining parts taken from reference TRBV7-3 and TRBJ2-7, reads GAGVSQTPSNKVTEKGKYVELRCDPISGHTALYWYRQSLGQGPEFLIYFQGTGAADDSGLPNDRFFAVRPEGSVSTLKIQRTERGDSAVYLCASSSDWLAWEQYFGPGTRLTVT.

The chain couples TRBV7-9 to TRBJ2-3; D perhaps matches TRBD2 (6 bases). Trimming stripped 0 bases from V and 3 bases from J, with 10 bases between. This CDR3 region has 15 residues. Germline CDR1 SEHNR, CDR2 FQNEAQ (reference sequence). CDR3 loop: CASSLARDLTDTQYF. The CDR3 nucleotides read TGTGCCAGCAGCTTAGCGCGGGACTTGACAGATACGCAGTATTTT.

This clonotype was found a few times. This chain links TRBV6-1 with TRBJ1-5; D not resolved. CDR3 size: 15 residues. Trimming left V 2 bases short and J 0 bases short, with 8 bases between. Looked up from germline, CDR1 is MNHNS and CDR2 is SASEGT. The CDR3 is CASSEHPNSNQPQHF. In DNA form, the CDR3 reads TGTGCCAGCAGTGAACACCCAAATAGCAATCAGCCCCAGCATTTT.

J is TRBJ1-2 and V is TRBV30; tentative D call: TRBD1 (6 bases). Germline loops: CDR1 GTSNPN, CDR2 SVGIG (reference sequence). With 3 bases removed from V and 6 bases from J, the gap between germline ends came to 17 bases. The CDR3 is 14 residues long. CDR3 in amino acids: CAWRGAGEGNGYTF. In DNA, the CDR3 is TGTGCCTGGAGGGGCGCAGGGGAAGGGAATGGCTACACCTTC.

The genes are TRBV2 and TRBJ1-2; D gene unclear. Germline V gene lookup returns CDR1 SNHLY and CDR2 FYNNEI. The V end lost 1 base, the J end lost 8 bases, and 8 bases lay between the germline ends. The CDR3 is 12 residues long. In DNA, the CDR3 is TGTGCCAGCAGTGAAGACGTGAGGGGCTACACCTTC. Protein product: CASSEDVRGYTF. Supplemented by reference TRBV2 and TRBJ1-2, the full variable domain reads EPEVTQTPSHQVTQMGQEVILRCVPISNHLYFYWYRQILGQKVEFLVSFYNNEISEKSEIFDDQFSVERPDGSNFTLKIRSTKLEDSAMYFCASSEDVRGYTFGSGTRLTVV.